Below are 13 T cell receptor beta chains sequenced from a single sample in a study of CD8+ T cells in alopecia areata. Treatment given: oral pan-JAK inhibitor, 5-10 mg twice daily. RNA extraction and reverse transcription yielded cDNA as sequencing template. Data came from immunoSEQ multiplex PCR; TCRdb stores just in-frame clones and leaves some out. The sample holds about 270,000 clones, roughly 60% seen once. The source material was CD4+ T cells sorted from blood, sampled at week 52, from a patient treated with tofacitinib. The receptors derive from a human donor with alopecia areata.

With regard to this clone: Relative to the germline gene, one junction end is altered; a read error may explain this. The chain recombines TRBV30 with TRBJ2-3, with 10 bases matching TRBD2. CDR3 length: 10 residues. Per the germline V gene, CDR1 is GTSNPN and CDR2 is SVGIG (reference sequence). The CDR3 spells CAWRTSGVGF. The CDR3 region has the DNA TGTGCCTGGAGAACTAGCGGGGTTGGGTTT. Together with reference TRBV30 and TRBJ2-3, the CDR3 gives the full variable domain: SQTIHQWPATLVQPVGSPLSLECTVEGTSNPNLYWYRQAAGRGLQLLFYSVGIGQISSEVPQNLSASRPQDRQFILSSKKLLLSDSGFYLCAWRTSGVGFGPGTRLTVL.

This clone was observed a handful of times. The chain employs TRBV29-1 and TRBJ2-5; D unresolved. V shed 5 bases and J shed 5 bases, with 9 bases lying between them. Germline CDR1 and CDR2: SQVTM and ANQGSEA. This CDR3 has 11 residues. The CDR3 DNA reads as TGCAGCGTTTTCCCCGGGGAGACCCAGTACTTC. This translates into CSVFPGETQYF.

The chain carries TRBV7-9 and TRBJ1-6; 7 nucleotides line up with TRBD1. CDR1 and CDR2 from the germline V gene are SEHNR and FQNEAQ (reference sequence). V shed 5 bases, J shed 7 bases, and the junction held 5 bases outside the gene matches. This CDR3 has 14 amino acids. CDR3 DNA: TGTGCCAGCAGCCAGGACAGGACGAATTCACCCCTCCACTTT. It encodes CASSQDRTNSPLHF.

V usage is TRBV4-2 and J usage is TRBJ2-2, with a tentative D call TRBD1 (5 bases). Germline V CDR1 and CDR2: LGHNA, YNFKEQ. The V and J ends lost 4 bases and 7 bases respectively, with 16 bases between them. The CDR3 extends over 15 amino acids. The CDR3 loop is CASSLNTARGGELFF. Here the CDR3 DNA reads TGTGCCAGCAGCCTCAATACGGCTAGGGGCGGGGAGCTGTTTTTT.

The chain carries TRBV27 and TRBJ1-1, with 9 nucleotides matching TRBD1. Trimming took 5 bases from V and 4 from J; bases not matched to a gene: 8. Germline values: CDR1 MNHEY, CDR2 SMNVEV (reference sequence). The CDR3 is made up of 15 amino acids. CDR3 protein: CASSHYRGQITEAFF. CDR3 nucleotide sequence: TGTGCCAGCAGTCACTACAGGGGGCAGATCACTGAAGCTTTCTTT.

V gene TRBV7-8 combines with J gene TRBJ1-1; no firm D call. This CDR3 has 13 amino acids. Trimming removed 2 bases at V and 3 bases at J, with 7 bases between. CDR1 is SGHVS, CDR2 FQNEAQ, per germline. The DNA for the CDR3 is TGTGCCAGCAGCTTACAAAGGGACACTGAAGCTTTCTTT. It translates to CASSLQRDTEAFF.

About this clone itself: The same CDR3 arises from other DNA sequences in this sample as well. The chain links TRBV30 to TRBJ1-1, with unresolved D. CDR3 length equals 11 residues. Germline loops: CDR1 GTSNPN, CDR2 SVGIG (reference sequence). V was pared by 2 bases and J by 5 bases, with 6 bases between. Here the CDR3 DNA reads TGTGCCTGGAGTAAAGGGACTGAAGCTTTCTTT. Translated, it gives CAWSKGTEAFF.

In its sample, this clone was seen a few times. The chain carries TRBV29-1 and TRBJ2-7; TRBD1 matches 7 bases. The CDR3 covers 13 residues. V gave up 4 bases and J gave up 5 bases; unmatched junction bases: 8. CDR1 and CDR2 from the germline V gene are SQVTM and ANQGSEA. DNA for the CDR3: TGCAGCGTTGGCGACAGGGTTCTCAACGAGCAGTACTTC. This codes for CSVGDRVLNEQYF.

This clone occurred a few times. The CDR3 protein is CSVRDGGNTIYF. As DNA, the CDR3 is TGCAGCGTCCGGGACGGTGGAAACACCATATATTTT. V is TRBV29-1 and J is TRBJ1-3; a possible D gene is TRBD1 (5 bases). The CDR3 loop spans 12 amino acids. Germline-derived CDR1 and CDR2 are SQVTM and ANQGSEA. The germline V and J ends were trimmed by 6 bases and 3 bases, with 9 bases remaining between them. Based on the CDR3 plus reference TRBV29-1 and TRBJ1-3, the full variable domain is SAVISQKPSRDICQRGTSLTIQCQVDSQVTMMFWYRQQPGQSLTLIATANQGSEATYESGFVIDKFPISRPNLTFSTLTVSNMSPEDSSIYLCSVRDGGNTIYFGEGSWLTVV.

The chain links TRBV30 to TRBJ2-1, with TRBD2 identical over 10 bases. V was clipped by 5 bases and J by 7 bases; unmatched bases: 5. This CDR3 has 13 amino acids. Germline assignment: CDR1 GTSNPN and CDR2 SVGIG (reference sequence). The CDR3 loop is CAWGLAAGNEQFF. The DNA for the CDR3 is TGTGCCTGGGGACTAGCGGCCGGGAATGAGCAGTTCTTC. Complete variable domain (other parts from reference TRBV30 and TRBJ2-1): SQTIHQWPATLVQPVGSPLSLECTVEGTSNPNLYWYRQAAGRGLQLLFYSVGIGQISSEVPQNLSASRPQDRQFILSSKKLLLSDSGFYLCAWGLAAGNEQFFGPGTRLTVL.

The V call is TRBV30, the J call TRBJ1-1, with no clear D. The CDR3 totals 13 residues. V was trimmed by 0 bases and J by 1 base, leaving 6 bases between them. The germline V gene encodes CDR1 GTSNPN and CDR2 SVGIG (reference sequence). The DNA of the CDR3 is TGTGCCTGGAGTGTATTACAGAACACTGAAGCTTTCTTT. Translation: CAWSVLQNTEAFF.

The chain recombines TRBV30 with TRBJ1-1; D unresolved. This CDR3 comprises 12 residues. Germline V gene sequence: CDR1 GTSNPN, CDR2 SVGIG (reference sequence). Written as DNA, the CDR3 is TGTGCATCCGCCTCCGGGCCCCGAGTGGCTTTCTTT. Translation gives CASASGPRVAFF.

This clone was seen more than once but under ten times. This sequence may be a read error, since a much larger clone differs from it by one base. The chain couples TRBV7-2 to TRBJ1-1; no definite D call. The CDR3 contains 12 residues. V was shortened by 1 base and J by 5 bases, with 5 bases between the two germline ends. Germline loops: CDR1 SGHTA, CDR2 FQGNSA. CDR3: CASSLDGTEAFF. CDR3 nucleotides: TGTGCCAGCAGCTTAGATGGGACTGAAGCTTTCTTT.